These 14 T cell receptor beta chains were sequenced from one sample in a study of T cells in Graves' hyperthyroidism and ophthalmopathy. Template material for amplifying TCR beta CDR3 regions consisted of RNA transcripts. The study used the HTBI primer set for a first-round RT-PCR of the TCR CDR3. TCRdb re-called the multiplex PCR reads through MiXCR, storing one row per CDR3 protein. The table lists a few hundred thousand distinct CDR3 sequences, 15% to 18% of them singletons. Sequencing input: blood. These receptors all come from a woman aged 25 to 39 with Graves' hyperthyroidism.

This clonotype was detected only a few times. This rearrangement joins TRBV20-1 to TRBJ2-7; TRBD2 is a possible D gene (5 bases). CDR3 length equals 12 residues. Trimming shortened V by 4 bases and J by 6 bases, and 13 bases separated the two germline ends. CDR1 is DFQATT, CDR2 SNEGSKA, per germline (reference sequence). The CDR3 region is CSAKEAVREQYF. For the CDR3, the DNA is TGCAGTGCTAAAGAAGCGGTGCGCGAGCAGTACTTC.

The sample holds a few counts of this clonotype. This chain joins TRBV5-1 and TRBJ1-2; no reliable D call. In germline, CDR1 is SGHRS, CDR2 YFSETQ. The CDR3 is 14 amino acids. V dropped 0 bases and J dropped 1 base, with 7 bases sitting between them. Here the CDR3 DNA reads TGCGCCAGCAGCTTGGTGGCAGATAACTATGGCTACACCTTC. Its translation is CASSLVADNYGYTF. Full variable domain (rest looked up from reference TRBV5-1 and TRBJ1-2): KAGVTQTPRYLIKTRGQQVTLSCSPISGHRSVSWYQQTPGQGLQFLFEYFSETQRNKGNFPGRFSGRQFSNSRSEMNVSTLELGDSALYLCASSLVADNYGYTFGSGTRLTVV.

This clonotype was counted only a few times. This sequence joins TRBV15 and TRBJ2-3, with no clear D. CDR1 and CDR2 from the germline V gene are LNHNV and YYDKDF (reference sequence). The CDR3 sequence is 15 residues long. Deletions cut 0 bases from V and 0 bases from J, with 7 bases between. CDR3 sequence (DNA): TGTGCCACCAGCAGAGATGGCCTAAGCACAGATACGCAGTATTTT. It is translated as CATSRDGLSTDTQYF.

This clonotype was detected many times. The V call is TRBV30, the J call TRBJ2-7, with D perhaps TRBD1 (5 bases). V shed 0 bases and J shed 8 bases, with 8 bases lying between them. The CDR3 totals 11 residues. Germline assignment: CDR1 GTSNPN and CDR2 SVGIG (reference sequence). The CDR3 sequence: CAWSVQDKQYF. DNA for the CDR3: TGTGCCTGGAGTGTACAGGACAAGCAGTACTTC.

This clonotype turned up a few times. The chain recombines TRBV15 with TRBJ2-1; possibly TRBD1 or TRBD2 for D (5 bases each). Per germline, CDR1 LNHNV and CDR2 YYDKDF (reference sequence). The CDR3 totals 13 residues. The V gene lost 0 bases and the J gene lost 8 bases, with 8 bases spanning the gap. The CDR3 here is CATSREGDDEQFF. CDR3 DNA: TGTGCCACCAGCAGAGAGGGGGACGATGAGCAGTTCTTC.

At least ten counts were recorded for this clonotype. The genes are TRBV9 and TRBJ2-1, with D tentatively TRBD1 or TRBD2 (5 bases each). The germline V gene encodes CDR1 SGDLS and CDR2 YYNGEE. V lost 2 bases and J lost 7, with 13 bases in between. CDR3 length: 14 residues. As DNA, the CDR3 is TGTGCCAGCAGCGTTACCGGGACGAGGAATGAGCAGTTCTTC. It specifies CASSVTGTRNEQFF.

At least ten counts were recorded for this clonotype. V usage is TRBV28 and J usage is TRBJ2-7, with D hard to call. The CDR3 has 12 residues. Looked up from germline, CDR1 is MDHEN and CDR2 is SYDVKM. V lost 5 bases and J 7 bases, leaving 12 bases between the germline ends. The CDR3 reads CASSPWPIEQYF. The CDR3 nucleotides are TGTGCCAGCAGTCCCTGGCCCATAGAGCAGTACTTC.

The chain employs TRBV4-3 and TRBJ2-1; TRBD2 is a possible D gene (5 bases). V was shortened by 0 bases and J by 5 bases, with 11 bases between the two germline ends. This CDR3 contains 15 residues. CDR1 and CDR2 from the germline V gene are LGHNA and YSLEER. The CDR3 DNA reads TGCGCCAGCAGCCAAGATAGGTGGACTCACAATGAGCAGTTCTTC. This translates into CASSQDRWTHNEQFF.

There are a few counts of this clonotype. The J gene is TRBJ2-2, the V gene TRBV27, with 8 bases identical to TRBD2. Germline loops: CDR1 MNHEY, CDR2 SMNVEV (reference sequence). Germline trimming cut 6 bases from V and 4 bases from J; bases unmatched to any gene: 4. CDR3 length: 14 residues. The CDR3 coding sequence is TGTGCCAGCAGCAAGGCGGGAGGCACCGGGGAGCTGTTTTTT. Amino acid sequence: CASSKAGGTGELFF.

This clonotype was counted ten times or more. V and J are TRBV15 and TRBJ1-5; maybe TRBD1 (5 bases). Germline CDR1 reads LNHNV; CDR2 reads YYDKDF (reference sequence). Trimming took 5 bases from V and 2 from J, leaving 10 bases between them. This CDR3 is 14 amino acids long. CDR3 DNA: TGTGCCACCAGCGGAAGGGGTGGCAATCAGCCCCAGCATTTT. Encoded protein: CATSGRGGNQPQHF.

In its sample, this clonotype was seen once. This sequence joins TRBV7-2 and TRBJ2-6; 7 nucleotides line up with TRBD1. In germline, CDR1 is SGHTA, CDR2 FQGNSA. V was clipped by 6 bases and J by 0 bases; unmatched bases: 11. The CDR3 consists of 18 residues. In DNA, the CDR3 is TGTGCCAGCAGTTGGGGGACAGCGATCTCCTCTGGGGCCAACGTCCTGACTTTC. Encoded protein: CASSWGTAISSGANVLTF.

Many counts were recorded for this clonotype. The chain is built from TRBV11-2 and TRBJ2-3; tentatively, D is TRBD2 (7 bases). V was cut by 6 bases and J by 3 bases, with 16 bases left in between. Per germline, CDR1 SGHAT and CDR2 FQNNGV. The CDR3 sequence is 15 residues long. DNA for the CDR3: TGTGCCAGCAGGTCACAGGGACTACCTACAGATACGCAGTATTTT. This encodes CASRSQGLPTDTQYF.

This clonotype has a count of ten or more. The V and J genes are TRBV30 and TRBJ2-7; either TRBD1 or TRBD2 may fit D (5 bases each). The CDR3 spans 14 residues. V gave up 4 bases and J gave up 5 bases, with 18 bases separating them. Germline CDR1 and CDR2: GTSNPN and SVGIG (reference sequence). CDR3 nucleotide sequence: TGTGCCTGGACGACAGAGGGTCAAGGGAACGAGCAGTACTTC. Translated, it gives CAWTTEGQGNEQYF.

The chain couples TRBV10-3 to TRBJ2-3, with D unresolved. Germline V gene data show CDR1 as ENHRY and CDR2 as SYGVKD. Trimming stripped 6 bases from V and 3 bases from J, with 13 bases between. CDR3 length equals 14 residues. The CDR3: CAIRLRKATDTQYF. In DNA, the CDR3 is TGTGCCATCAGACTAAGAAAAGCGACAGATACGCAGTATTTT.